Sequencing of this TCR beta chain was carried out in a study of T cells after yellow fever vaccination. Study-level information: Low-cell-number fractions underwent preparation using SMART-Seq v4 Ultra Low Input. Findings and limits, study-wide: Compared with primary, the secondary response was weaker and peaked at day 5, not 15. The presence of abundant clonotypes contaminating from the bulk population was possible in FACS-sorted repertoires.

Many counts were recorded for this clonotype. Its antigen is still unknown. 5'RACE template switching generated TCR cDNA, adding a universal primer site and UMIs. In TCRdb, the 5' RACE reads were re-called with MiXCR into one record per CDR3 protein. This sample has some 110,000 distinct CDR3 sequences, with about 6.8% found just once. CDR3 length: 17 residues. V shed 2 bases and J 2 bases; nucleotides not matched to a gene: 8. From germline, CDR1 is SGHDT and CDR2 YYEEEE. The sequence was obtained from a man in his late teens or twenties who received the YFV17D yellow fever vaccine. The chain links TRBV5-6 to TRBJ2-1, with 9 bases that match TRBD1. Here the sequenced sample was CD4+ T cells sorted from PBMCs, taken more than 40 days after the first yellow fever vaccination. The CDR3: CASSFNRGQETYNEQFF. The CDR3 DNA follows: TGTGCCAGCAGCTTCAACAGGGGGCAAGAAACCTACAATGAGCAGTTCTTC.